What follows are 5 T cell receptor beta chains derived from one specimen sequenced in a study of OX40 agonist ivuxolimab in advanced cancers. This table comes from immunoSEQ multiplex PCR, and its TCRdb copy is limited to in-frame clones, with some not included. The sample lists around 18,000 clones, 75% to 85% occurring once. Sequences were derived from CD4+ or CD8+ T cells sorted from blood, sampled in a trial of the OX40 agonist ivuxolimab. The source is an adult with an advanced solid tumor such as melanoma, head and neck, liver or kidney cancer.

This clone was found once. V usage is TRBV5-8 and J usage is TRBJ2-7, with D perhaps matching TRBD1 or TRBD2 (5 bases each). V lost 3 bases to trimming and J lost 7 bases, with 14 bases between them. Germline lookup yields CDR1 SGHTS and CDR2 YDEGEE. This CDR3 has 13 amino acids. The CDR3 spells CASSSGAFGEQYF. The CDR3 DNA sequence: TGTGCCAGCAGCTCCGGGGCCTTTGGGGAGCAGTACTTC. The full variable domain, with the rest looked up from reference TRBV5-8 and TRBJ2-7, is EAGVTQSPTHLIKTRGQQATLRCSPISGHTSVYWYQQALGLGLQFLLWYDEGEERNRGNFPPRFSGRQFPNYSSELNVNALELEDSALYLCASSSGAFGEQYFGPGTRLTVT.

The rearrangement uses TRBV18 and TRBJ1-2; 8 bases map to TRBD1. With 6 bases clipped from V and 3 bases from J, the junction kept 3 bases outside the gene matches. Germline CDR1 KGHSH, CDR2 LQKENI. There are 13 residues in the CDR3. DNA for the CDR3: TGTGCCAGCTCCCCGGACAGGGACTATGGCTACACCTTC. Its protein product is CASSPDRDYGYTF.

The rearrangement uses TRBV9 and TRBJ1-6; TRBD1 might be the D (5 bases). From germline, CDR1 is SGDLS and CDR2 YYNGEE. The V and J ends lost 2 bases and 8 bases respectively, with 11 bases between them. The CDR3 loop spans 14 amino acids. CDR3 bases: TGTGCCAGCAGCGTTGGAGGGGTGGATTCACCCCTCCACTTT. Translation: CASSVGGVDSPLHF.

As DNA, the CDR3 is TGCAGCGTCAAAGGGACTAGCGTTAACACCGGGGAGCTGTTTTTT. Protein sequence: CSVKGTSVNTGELFF. The chain is built from TRBV29-1 and TRBJ2-2, with 10 bases fitting TRBD2. The CDR3 runs 15 residues. Germline CDR1 reads SQVTM; CDR2 reads ANQGSEA. V shed 6 bases and J 2 bases; nucleotides not matched to a gene: 6.

The genes are TRBV10-3 and TRBJ2-1, with 11 bases lining up with TRBD2. The ends lost 2 bases at V and 5 bases at J; junction bases unmatched: 5. Germline CDR1 is ENHRY and CDR2 is SYGVKD. CDR3 length: 16 amino acids. DNA of the CDR3: TGTGCCATCAGTGAGGCTGGACTAGCGGGCGACAATGAGCAGTTCTTC. Its protein is CAISEAGLAGDNEQFF.